What follows are 26 T cell receptor beta chains derived from one specimen sequenced in a study of breast tumors, draining lymph nodes, adjacent tissues. TCRdb fed the multiplex PCR reads into MiXCR, producing one record per CDR3 protein. The table shows about 32,000 distinct CDR3 sequences, with 35% to 40% occurring only once. Sequencing used breast tumor tissue. The receptors were sampled from a female donor with breast cancer. Some clones in this sample may be carry-over from other donors' samples.

As regards this clonotype: Germline is not matched at one junction end, which may reflect a read error. The chain combines TRBV20-1 with TRBJ2-5; D possibly corresponds to TRBD2 (6 bases). Germline-derived CDR1 and CDR2 are DFQATT and SNEGSKA (reference sequence). The CDR3 is 15 residues long. In DNA form, the CDR3 reads TGCAGTGCTCCCCAAACCGGCGGGGATCAAGAGGCCCAGTACTTC. Its translation is CSAPQTGGDQEAQYF.

Ten or more counts support this clonotype. The chain joins TRBV4-2 to TRBJ2-5, with D possibly being TRBD1 or TRBD2 (6 bases each). CDR1 and CDR2 from the germline V gene are LGHNA and YNFKEQ. V gave up 8 bases and J gave up 3 bases, with 19 bases separating them. There are 15 residues in the CDR3. CDR3 region: CASGGLGGYKETQYF. The CDR3 DNA is TGTGCCAGCGGGGGGCTAGGGGGATACAAAGAGACCCAGTACTTC.

Ten or more counts support this clonotype. The chain combines TRBV7-2 with TRBJ1-4; D is possibly TRBD1 (6 bases). CDR3 length: 14 residues. Trimming removed 1 base from V and 8 bases from J, with 11 bases in between. CDR1 and CDR2 (germline): SGHTA, FQGNSA. CDR3 amino acids: CASSLVGQGEKLFF. The CDR3, as DNA: TGTGCCAGCAGCTTAGTTGGGCAGGGGGAAAAACTGTTTTTT. The full variable domain, its missing parts supplied by reference TRBV7-2 and TRBJ1-4, is GAGVSQSPSNKVTEKGKDVELRCDPISGHTALYWYRQSLGQGLEFLIYFQGNSAPDKSGLPSDRFSAERTGGSVSTLTIQRTQQEDSAVYLCASSLVGQGEKLFFGSGTQLSVL.

This clonotype was seen ten or more times. The chain combines TRBV6-5 with TRBJ2-1; TRBD2 matches 7 bases. The CDR3 loop spans 11 amino acids. CDR1 is MNHEY and CDR2 is SVGAGI in the germline V gene. V dropped 4 bases and J dropped 10; count of bases not matched to a gene: 1. This CDR3 reads CASSLGLEQFF. The DNA of the CDR3 is TGTGCCAGCAGTTTGGGACTAGAGCAGTTCTTC.

This clonotype has just one count. This could be a read error, since a much larger clone is one nucleotide away. The CDR3 end shows no conserved phenylalanine or tryptophan, and so a read error is likely. The genes are TRBV5-6 and TRBJ1-5; 10 positions match TRBD1. CDR3 size: 14 residues. Trimming removed 4 bases from V and 8 bases from J; junction bases left unmatched: 6. CDR1 and CDR2 (germline): SGHDT, YYEEEE. The CDR3 DNA reads as TGTGCCAGCAGCCTGACAGGGGGCGGAAAGCCCCAGCATTTG. Amino acids: CASSLTGGGKPQHL.

This clonotype came up many times. V usage is TRBV19 and J usage is TRBJ1-5; D not resolved. Trimming stripped 7 bases from V and 5 bases from J, with 12 bases between. This CDR3 contains 13 residues. Per the germline V gene, CDR1 is LNHDA and CDR2 is SQIVND (reference sequence). The CDR3 sequence is CASKTLGDQPQHF. Written as DNA, the CDR3 is TGTGCCAGTAAGACCCTTGGCGATCAGCCCCAGCATTTT.

This clonotype has at least ten counts. The rearrangement uses TRBV2 and TRBJ1-5; D remains unclear. In germline, CDR1 is SNHLY, CDR2 FYNNEI. This CDR3 region has 13 residues. Trimming took off 4 bases at V and 7 bases at J, with 11 bases between the two ends. The CDR3 here is CASSGPATQPQHF. CDR3 sequence (DNA): TGTGCCAGCAGTGGCCCAGCCACCCAGCCCCAGCATTTT.

The rearrangement joins TRBV29-1 to TRBJ1-2, with D unresolved. CDR3 length: 13 residues. Germline CDR1 reads SQVTM; CDR2 reads ANQGSEA. Trimming took 0 bases from V and 8 from J, leaving 13 bases between them. CDR3 nucleotide sequence: TGCAGCGTTGAAGATAGCACGCACGCCGGCTACACCTTC. The encoded protein is CSVEDSTHAGYTF.

This clonotype was counted ten times or more. The chain employs TRBV3-1 and TRBJ2-7; D is possibly TRBD1 or TRBD2 (6 bases each). The CDR3 contains 11 residues. The V end was cut by 8 bases, the J end by 5 bases, with 10 bases between. Looked up from germline, CDR1 is LGHDT and CDR2 is YNNKEL (reference sequence). The CDR3 DNA reads as TGTGCCAGCCGGGGGCCAAACGAGCAGTACTTC. It translates to CASRGPNEQYF.

This clonotype was observed at least ten times. The V and J genes are TRBV6-2 or TRBV6-3 and TRBJ2-3, with D possibly being TRBD1 (6 bases). The CDR3 is made up of 13 amino acids. The germline CDR1 and CDR2 sequences are MNHEY and SVGEGT. V dropped 6 bases and J dropped 1 base, with 8 bases sitting between them. CDR3: CASRPGGTDTQYF. CDR3 coding DNA: TGTGCCAGCAGACCAGGGGGCACAGATACGCAGTATTTT.

CDR3 in amino acids: CSGSGDGQGVIYDTQYF. The DNA for the CDR3 is TGCAGTGGATCGGGGGATGGCCAGGGAGTAATTTATGATACGCAGTATTTT. The V gene is TRBV20-1, the J gene TRBJ2-3; D perhaps matches TRBD2 (6 bases). This CDR3 has 17 amino acids. Germline CDR1 DFQATT, CDR2 SNEGSKA (reference sequence). V lost 7 bases, J lost 6 bases, and 29 bases lay in between.

This clonotype was detected many times. The chain has TRBV15 and TRBJ2-1, with TRBD1 matching over 9 bases. The length of the CDR3 is 15 residues. Germline loops: CDR1 LNHNV, CDR2 YYDKDF (reference sequence). Trimming removed 3 bases from V and 4 bases from J; junction bases left unmatched: 4. CDR3 loop: CATSSRDREYNEQFF. DNA of the CDR3: TGTGCCACCAGCAGCCGGGACAGGGAATACAATGAGCAGTTCTTC.

Details on this clonotype: A clone one base away is much larger, so this may be a read error. The chain joins TRBV11-2 to TRBJ2-1; D may be TRBD1 (6 bases). Per the germline V gene, CDR1 is SGHAT and CDR2 is FQNNGV. CDR3 length: 13 amino acids. The CDR3 DNA is TGTGCCACCCACCGGGACACCTACATTGAGCAGTTCTTC. The encoded protein is CATHRDTYIEQFF.

This clonotype was seen at least ten times. This chain joins TRBV6-5 and TRBJ2-3, with 10 bases matching TRBD2. Germline V gene lookup returns CDR1 MNHEY and CDR2 SVGAGI. This CDR3 spans 15 amino acids. Losses at the gene ends were 7 bases for V and 2 bases for J; bases not matched to a gene: 6. The CDR3 nucleotides are TGTGCCAGCATGGCTAGCGGGAGATTCACAGATACGCAGTATTTT. This translates into CASMASGRFTDTQYF.

Regarding this clonotype: A clone one base away is much larger, so this may be a read error. The rearrangement links TRBV7-2 to TRBJ1-5; D is unresolved. The CDR3 is 15 amino acids. Germline CDR1 SGHTA, CDR2 FQGNSA. The DNA for the CDR3 is TGTGCCAGCGGCTTATCTTCAGTAAACAATCAGCCCCAGCATTTT. It yields the protein CASGLSSVNNQPQHF.

This clonotype showed up many times. The rearrangement uses TRBV4-2 and TRBJ2-3; unclear D gene. Germline V gene lookup returns CDR1 LGHNA and CDR2 YNFKEQ. The CDR3 sequence is 13 residues long. Trimming left V 2 bases short and J 4 bases short, with 7 bases between. CDR3 in amino acids: CASSQPSADTQYF. For the CDR3, the DNA is TGTGCCAGCAGCCAACCTTCTGCAGATACGCAGTATTTT.

The rearrangement links TRBV13 to TRBJ2-7; D not resolved. V lost 5 bases and J 2 bases, leaving 16 bases between the germline ends. The CDR3 consists of 15 residues. CDR1 PRHDT and CDR2 FYEKMQ come from the germline V gene (reference sequence). CDR3 residues: CASSLDGSRTYEQYF. The DNA for the CDR3 is TGTGCCAGCAGCCTTGACGGGTCAAGGACCTACGAGCAGTACTTC.

In its sample, this clonotype was seen many times. The chain is built from TRBV19 and TRBJ1-5, with TRBD1 matching over 9 bases. There are 13 residues in the CDR3. Germline CDR1 reads LNHDA; CDR2 reads SQIVND (reference sequence). V gave up 5 bases and J gave up 7 bases; unmatched junction bases: 3. The CDR3 region has the DNA TGTGCCAGTAGTGATACAGGGGGCCAGCCCCAGCATTTT. Amino acid sequence: CASSDTGGQPQHF. The variable domain in full, completed from reference TRBV19 and TRBJ1-5, reads DGGITQSPKYLFRKEGQNVTLSCEQNLNHDAMYWYRQDPGQGLRLIYYSQIVNDFQKGDIAEGYSVSREKKESFPLTVTSAQKNPTAFYLCASSDTGGQPQHFGDGTRLSIL.

To note about this clonotype: This sequence may be a read error, since a much larger clone differs from it by one base. The chain joins TRBV28 to TRBJ1-3; D ambiguous. The CDR3 has 13 amino acids. Germline loops: CDR1 MDHEN, CDR2 SYDVKM. This CDR3 is CASRPADGNAIYF. The CDR3 DNA reads as TGTGCCAGCAGACCCGCGGATGGAAACGCCATATATTTT.

This clonotype has a count of ten or more. DNA of the CDR3: TGTGCCACAAAGGGGGGCGGCTATGGCTACACCTTC. Translated, it gives CATKGGGYGYTF. The V and J genes are TRBV10-3 and TRBJ1-2, with a possible D match to TRBD1 (6 bases). Germline V CDR1 and CDR2: ENHRY, SYGVKD. This CDR3 has 12 amino acids. V was clipped by 10 bases and J by 4 bases, with 13 bases between them.

The chain has TRBV10-2 and TRBJ1-2, with D perhaps matching TRBD1 (6 bases). Germline V gives CDR1 WSHSY, CDR2 SAAADI. V lost 2 bases, J lost 6 bases, and 10 bases lay in between. The CDR3 covers 13 residues. CDR3 DNA sequence: TGCGCCAGCAGTGAGACGGGACAAGATGGCTACACCTTC. Its protein is CASSETGQDGYTF.

J is TRBJ2-3 and V is TRBV7-2, with 7 nucleotides matching TRBD1. V dropped 4 bases and J dropped 2; count of bases not matched to a gene: 6. This CDR3 region has 15 residues. The germline V gene has CDR1 SGHTA and CDR2 FQGNSA. CDR3 DNA: TGTGCCAGCAGCTCGGGACAGACCTTCACAGATACGCAGTATTTT. This gives the protein CASSSGQTFTDTQYF.

Worth noting for this clonotype: Because the CDR3's place on the DNA is in doubt, the DNA is left out and the CDR3 is given as listed by TCRdb. The chain joins TRBV28 to TRBJ1-5. The length of the CDR3 is 19 amino acids, counting both ends. The germline gives CDR1 MDHEN, CDR2 SYDVKM. This CDR3 reads CASRSGSGGAVLRAGHQHF.

The chain uses TRBV20-1 and TRBJ2-1; TRBD2 aligns across 10 bases. V lost 0 bases and J lost 4; bases outside the gene matches: 6. This CDR3 comprises 16 residues. Germline V gene sequence: CDR1 DFQATT, CDR2 SNEGSKA (reference sequence). The DNA of the CDR3 is TGCAGTGCTAGAGATCCGCTAGCGGGGGTTTACAATGAGCAGTTCTTC. Translated, it gives CSARDPLAGVYNEQFF.

About this clonotype itself: Without the conserved terminal phenylalanine or tryptophan, this CDR3 likely stems from a read error. The chain combines TRBV10-3 with TRBJ2-7, with TRBD2 matching 10 bases. CDR3 length equals 15 residues. V gave up 3 bases and J gave up 0 bases; unmatched junction bases: 2. Germline CDR1 ENHRY, CDR2 SYGVKD. The DNA for the CDR3 is TGTGCCATCAGTGATGCTAGCGGGAGCTCCTACGAGCAGTACTCC. Translated, it gives CAISDASGSSYEQYS.

The rearrangement joins TRBV7-2 to TRBJ2-3; TRBD2 matches 7 bases. The CDR3 loop spans 16 amino acids. Unmatched junction bases numbered 11, after V lost 5 bases and J lost 3 bases. Germline V gene data show CDR1 as SGHTA and CDR2 as FQGNSA. As DNA, the CDR3 is TGTGCCAGCAGCGGAGGAGCGGGGCCCGCTACAGATACGCAGTATTTT. Encoded protein: CASSGGAGPATDTQYF.